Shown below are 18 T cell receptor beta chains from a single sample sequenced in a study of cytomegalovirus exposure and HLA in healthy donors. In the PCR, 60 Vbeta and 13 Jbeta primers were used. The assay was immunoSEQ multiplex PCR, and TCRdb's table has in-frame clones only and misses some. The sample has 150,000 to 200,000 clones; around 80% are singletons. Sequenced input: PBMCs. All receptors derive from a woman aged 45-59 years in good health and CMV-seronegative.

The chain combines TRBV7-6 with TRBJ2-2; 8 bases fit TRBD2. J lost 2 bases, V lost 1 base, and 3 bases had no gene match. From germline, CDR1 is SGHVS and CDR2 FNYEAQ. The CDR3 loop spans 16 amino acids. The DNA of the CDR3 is TGTGCCAGCAGCTTAGTTAGCGGGATTAACACCGGGGAGCTGTTTTTT. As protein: CASSLVSGINTGELFF.

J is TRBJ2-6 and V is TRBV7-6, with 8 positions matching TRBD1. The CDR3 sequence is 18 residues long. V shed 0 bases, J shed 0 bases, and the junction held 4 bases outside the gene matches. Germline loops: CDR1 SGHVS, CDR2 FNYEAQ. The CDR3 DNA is TGTGCCAGCAGCTTAGCGATGACAGGGGTCTCTGGGGCCAACGTCCTGACTTTC. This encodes CASSLAMTGVSGANVLTF.

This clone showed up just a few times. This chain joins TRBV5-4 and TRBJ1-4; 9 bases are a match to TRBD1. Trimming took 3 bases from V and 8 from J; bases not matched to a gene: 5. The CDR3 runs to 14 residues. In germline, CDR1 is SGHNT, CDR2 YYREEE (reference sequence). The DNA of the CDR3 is TGTGCCAGCAGCTCGACAGGGGGAGAGGAAAAACTGTTTTTT. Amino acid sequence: CASSSTGGEEKLFF.

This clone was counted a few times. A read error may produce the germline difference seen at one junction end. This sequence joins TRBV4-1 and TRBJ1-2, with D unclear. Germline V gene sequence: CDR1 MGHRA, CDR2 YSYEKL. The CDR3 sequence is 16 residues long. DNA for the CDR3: TGTGCCAGCAGCCAGAACGCCATAAGCACTAACTATGGCTACACCTTC. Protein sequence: CASSQNAISTNYGYTF.

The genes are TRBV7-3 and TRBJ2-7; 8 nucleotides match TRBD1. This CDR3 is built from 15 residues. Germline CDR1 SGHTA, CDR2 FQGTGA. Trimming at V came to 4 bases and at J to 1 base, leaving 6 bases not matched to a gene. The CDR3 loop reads CASSSGQVGSYEQYF. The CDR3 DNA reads TGTGCCAGCAGCTCGGGACAGGTCGGATCCTACGAGCAGTACTTC.

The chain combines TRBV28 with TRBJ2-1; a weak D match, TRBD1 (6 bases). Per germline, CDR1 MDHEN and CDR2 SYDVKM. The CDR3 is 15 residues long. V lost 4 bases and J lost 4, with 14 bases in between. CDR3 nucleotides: TGTGCCAGCAGTTCCTTACAGGGCGGGTACAATGAGCAGTTCTTC. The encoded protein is CASSSLQGGYNEQFF. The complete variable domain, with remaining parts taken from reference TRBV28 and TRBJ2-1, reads DVKVTQSSRYLVKRTGEKVFLECVQDMDHENMFWYRQDPGLGLRLIYFSYDVKMKEKGDIPEGYSVSREKKERFSLILESASTNQTSMYLCASSSLQGGYNEQFFGPGTRLTVL.

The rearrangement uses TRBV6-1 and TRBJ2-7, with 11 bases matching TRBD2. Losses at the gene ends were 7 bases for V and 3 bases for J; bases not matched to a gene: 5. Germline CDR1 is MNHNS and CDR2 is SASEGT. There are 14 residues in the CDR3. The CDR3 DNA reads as TGTGCCAGCAAGGCCGGGACTAGCGGCTACGAGCAGTACTTC. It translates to CASKAGTSGYEQYF.

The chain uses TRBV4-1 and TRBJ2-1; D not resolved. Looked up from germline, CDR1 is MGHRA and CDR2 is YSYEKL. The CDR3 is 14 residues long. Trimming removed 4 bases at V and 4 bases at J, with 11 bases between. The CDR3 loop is CASSLLPGYNEQFF. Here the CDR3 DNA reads TGCGCCAGCAGCCTCTTACCCGGGTACAATGAGCAGTTCTTC.

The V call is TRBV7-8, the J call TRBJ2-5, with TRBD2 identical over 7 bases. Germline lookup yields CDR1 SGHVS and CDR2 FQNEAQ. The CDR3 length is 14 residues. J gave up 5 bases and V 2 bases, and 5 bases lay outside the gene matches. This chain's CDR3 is CASSLFGGGETQYF. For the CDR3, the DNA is TGTGCCAGCAGCTTATTCGGGGGAGGGGAGACCCAGTACTTC.

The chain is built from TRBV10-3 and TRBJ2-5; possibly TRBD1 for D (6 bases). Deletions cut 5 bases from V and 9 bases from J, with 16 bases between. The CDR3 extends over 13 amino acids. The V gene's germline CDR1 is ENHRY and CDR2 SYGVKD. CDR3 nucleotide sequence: TGTGCCATCAGTACAGGGATCCAAGGGGCCCAGTACTTC. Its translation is CAISTGIQGAQYF.

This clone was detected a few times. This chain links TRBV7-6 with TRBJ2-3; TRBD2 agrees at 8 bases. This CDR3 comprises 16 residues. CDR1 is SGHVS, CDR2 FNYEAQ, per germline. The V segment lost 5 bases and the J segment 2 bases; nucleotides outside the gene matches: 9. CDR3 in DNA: TGTGCCAGCAGCCGACTATCCGGGGGGGCCACAGATACGCAGTATTTT. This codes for CASSRLSGGATDTQYF.

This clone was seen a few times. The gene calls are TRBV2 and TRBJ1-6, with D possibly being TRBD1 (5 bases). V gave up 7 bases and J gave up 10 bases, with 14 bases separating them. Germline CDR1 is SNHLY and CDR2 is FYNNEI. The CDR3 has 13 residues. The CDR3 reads CASTGKRGSPLHF. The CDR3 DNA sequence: TGTGCCAGCACAGGGAAACGGGGGTCACCCCTCCACTTT.

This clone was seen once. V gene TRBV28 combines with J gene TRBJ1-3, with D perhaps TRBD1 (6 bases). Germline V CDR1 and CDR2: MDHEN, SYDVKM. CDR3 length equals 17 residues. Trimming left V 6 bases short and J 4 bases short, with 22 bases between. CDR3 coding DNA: TGTGCCAGCAGGCTGACATATCGCAGGGGTGACGGAAACACCATATATTTT. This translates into CASRLTYRRGDGNTIYF.

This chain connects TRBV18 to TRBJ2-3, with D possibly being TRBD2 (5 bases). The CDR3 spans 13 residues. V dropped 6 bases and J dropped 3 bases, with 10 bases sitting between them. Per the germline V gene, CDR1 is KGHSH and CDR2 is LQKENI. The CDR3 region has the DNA TGTGCCAGCTCTTCGAGGGCTACAGATACGCAGTATTTT. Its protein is CASSSRATDTQYF. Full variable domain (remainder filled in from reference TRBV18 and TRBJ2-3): NAGVMQNPRHLVRRRGQEARLRCSPMKGHSHVYWYRQLPEEGLKFMVYLQKENIIDESGMPKERFSAEFPKEGPSILRIQQVVRGDSAAYFCASSSRATDTQYFGPGTRLTVL.

The CDR3 protein is CASSQTSGISYNEQFF. As DNA, the CDR3 is TGTGCCAGCAGTCAGACTAGCGGGATTTCCTACAATGAGCAGTTCTTC. The rearrangement links TRBV6-4 to TRBJ2-1; 11 bases fit TRBD2. The length of the CDR3 is 16 residues. Germline V gives CDR1 MRHNA, CDR2 SNTAGT. Trimming removed 5 bases from V and 1 base from J; junction bases left unmatched: 4.

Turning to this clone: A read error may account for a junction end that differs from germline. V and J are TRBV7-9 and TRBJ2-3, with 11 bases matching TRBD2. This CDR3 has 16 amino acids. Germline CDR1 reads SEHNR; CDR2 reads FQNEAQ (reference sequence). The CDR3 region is CSSSPPLAGGTDTQYF. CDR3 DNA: TGTTCCAGCAGTCCACCACTAGCGGGGGGCACAGATACGCAGTATTTT.

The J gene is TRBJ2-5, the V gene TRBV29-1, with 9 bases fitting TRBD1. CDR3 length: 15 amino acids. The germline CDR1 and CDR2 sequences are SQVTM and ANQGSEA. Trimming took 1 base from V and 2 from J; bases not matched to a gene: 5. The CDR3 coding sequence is TGCAGCGTTGAAGGCGAGGGACAGGGTCAAGAGACCCAGTACTTC. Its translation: CSVEGEGQGQETQYF. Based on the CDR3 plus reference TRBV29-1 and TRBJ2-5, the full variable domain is SAVISQKPSRDICQRGTSLTIQCQVDSQVTMMFWYRQQPGQSLTLIATANQGSEATYESGFVIDKFPISRPNLTFSTLTVSNMSPEDSSIYLCSVEGEGQGQETQYFGPGTRLLVL.

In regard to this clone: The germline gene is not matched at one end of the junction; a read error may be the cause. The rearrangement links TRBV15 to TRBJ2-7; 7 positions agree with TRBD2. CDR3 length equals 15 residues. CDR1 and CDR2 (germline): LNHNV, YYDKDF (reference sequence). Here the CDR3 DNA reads TGTGTCACCAGCAGCTCGGCCGGGACTACCTACGAGCAGTACTTC. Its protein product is CVTSSSAGTTYEQYF.